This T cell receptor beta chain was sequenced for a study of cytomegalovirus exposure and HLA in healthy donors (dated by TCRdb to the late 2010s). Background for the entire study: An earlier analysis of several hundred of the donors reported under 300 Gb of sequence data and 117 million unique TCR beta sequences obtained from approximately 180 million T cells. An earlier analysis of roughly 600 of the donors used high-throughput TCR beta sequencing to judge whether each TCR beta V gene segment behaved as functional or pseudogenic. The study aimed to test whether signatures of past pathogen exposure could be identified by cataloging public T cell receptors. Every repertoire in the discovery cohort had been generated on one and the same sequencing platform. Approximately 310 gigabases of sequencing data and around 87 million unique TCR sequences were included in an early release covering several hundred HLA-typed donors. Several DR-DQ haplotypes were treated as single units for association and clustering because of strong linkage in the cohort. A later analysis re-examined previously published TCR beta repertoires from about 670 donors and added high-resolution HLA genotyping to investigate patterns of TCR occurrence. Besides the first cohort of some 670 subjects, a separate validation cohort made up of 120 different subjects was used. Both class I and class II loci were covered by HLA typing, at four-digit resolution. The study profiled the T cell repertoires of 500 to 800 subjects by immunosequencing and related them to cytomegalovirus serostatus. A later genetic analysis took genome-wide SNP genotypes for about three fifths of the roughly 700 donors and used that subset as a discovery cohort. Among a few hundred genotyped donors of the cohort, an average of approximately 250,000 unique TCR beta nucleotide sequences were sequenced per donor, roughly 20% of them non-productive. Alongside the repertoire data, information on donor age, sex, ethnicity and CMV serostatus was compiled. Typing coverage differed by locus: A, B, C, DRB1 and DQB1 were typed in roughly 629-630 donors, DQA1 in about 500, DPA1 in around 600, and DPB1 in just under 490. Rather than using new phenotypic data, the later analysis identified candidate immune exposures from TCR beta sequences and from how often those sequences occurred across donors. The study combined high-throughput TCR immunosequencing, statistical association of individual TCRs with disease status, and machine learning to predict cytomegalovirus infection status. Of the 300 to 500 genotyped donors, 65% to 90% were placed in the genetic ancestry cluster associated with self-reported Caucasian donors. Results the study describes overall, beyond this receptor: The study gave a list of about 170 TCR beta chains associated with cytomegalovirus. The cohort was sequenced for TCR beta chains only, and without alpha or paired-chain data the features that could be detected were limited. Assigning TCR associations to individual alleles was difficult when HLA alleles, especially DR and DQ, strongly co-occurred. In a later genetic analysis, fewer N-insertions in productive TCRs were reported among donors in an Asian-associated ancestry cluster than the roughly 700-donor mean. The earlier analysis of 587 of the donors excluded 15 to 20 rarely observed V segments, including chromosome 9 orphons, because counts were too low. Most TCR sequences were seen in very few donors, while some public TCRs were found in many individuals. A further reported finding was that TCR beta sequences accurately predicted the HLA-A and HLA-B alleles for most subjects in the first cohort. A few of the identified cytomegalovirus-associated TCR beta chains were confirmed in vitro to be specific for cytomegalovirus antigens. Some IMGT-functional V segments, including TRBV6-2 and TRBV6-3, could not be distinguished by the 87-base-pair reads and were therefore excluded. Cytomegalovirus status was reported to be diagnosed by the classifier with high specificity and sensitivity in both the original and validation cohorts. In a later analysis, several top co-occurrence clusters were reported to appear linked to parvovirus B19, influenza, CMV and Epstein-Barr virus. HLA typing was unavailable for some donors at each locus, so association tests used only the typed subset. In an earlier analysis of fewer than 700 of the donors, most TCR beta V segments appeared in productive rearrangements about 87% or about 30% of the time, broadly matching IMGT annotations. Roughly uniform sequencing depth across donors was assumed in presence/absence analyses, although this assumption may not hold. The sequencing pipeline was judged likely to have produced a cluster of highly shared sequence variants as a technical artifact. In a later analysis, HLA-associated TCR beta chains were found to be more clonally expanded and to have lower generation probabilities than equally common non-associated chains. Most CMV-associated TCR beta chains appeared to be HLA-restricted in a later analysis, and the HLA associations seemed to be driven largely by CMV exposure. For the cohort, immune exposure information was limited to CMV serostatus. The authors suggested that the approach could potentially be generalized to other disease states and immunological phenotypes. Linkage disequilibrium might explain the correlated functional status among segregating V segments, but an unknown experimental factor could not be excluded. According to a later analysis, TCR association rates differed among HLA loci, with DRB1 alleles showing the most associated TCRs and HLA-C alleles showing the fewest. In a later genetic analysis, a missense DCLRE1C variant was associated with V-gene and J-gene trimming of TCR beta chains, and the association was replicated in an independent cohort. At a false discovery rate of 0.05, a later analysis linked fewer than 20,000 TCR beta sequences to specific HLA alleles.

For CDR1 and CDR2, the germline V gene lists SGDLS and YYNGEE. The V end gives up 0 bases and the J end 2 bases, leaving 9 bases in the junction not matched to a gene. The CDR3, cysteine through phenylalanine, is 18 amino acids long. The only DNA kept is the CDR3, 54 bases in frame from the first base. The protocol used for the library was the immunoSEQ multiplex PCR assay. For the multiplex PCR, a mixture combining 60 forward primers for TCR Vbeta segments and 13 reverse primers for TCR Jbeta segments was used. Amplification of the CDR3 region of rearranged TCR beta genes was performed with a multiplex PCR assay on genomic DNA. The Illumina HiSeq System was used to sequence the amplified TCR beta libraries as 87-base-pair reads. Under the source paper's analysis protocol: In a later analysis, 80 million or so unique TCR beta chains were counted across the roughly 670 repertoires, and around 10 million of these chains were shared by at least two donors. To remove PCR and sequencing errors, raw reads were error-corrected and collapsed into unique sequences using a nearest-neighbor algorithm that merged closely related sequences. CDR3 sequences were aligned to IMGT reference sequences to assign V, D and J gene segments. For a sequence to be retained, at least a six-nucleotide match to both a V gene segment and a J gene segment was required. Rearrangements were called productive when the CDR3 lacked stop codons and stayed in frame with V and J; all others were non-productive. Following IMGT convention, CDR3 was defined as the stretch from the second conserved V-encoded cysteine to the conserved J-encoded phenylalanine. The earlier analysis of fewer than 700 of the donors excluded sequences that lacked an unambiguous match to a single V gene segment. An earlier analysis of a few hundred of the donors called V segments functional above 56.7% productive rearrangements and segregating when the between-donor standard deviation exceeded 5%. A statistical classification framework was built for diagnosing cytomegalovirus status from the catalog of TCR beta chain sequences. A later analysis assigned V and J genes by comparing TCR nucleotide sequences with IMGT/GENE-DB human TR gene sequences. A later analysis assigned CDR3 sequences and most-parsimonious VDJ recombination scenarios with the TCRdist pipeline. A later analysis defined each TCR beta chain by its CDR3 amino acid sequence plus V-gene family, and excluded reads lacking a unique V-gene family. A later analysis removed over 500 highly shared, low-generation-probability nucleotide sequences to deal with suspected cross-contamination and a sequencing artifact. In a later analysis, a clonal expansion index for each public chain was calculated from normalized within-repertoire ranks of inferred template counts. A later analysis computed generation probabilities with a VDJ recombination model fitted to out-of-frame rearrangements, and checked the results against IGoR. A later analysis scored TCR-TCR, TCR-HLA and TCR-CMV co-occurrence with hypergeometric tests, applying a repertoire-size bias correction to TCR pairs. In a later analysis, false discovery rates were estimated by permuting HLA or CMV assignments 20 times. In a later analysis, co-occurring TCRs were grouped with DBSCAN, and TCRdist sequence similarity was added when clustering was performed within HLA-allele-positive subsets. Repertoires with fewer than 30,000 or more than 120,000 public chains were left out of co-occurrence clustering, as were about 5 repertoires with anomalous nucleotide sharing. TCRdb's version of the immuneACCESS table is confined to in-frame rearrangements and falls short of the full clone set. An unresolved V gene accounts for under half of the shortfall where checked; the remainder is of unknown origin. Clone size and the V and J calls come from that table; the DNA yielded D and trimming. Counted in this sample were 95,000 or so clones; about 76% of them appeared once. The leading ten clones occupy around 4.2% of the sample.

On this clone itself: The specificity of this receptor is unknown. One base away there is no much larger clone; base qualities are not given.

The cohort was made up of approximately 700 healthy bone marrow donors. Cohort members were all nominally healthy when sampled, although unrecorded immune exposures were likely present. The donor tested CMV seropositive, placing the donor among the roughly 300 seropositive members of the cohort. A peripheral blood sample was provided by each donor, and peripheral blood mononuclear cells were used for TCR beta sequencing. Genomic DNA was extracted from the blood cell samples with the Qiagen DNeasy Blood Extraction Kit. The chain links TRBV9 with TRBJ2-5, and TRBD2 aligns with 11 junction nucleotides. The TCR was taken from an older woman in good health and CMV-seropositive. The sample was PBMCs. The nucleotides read TGTGCCAGCAGCGTAGGGCTAGCGGGAGGAACGCGGCAAGAGACCCAGTACTTC. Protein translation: CASSVGLAGGTRQETQYF.